Detailed here is one T cell receptor (beta chain). Per the original data handling: It was from reference gene primer amplification that nucleated cell counts were estimated. Method: immunoSEQ multiplex PCR; TCRdb's copy keeps in-frame clones and lacks some. V and J calls and clone size are those listed in that table; D and trimming were worked out from the DNA. The sample includes 200,000 to 250,000 clones, 80% to 85% of them seen just once. Cohorts were determined from participant-reported clinical history. The data derive from a study of blood T cell repertoires in COVID-19. Study-wide context: Collection of acute and convalescent COVID-19 samples took place in the United States, Italy and Spain.

Germline CDR1 is SEHNR and CDR2 is FQNEAQ (reference sequence). The CDR3 has 17 residues. Trimming cost V 5 bases and J 4 bases; bases outside gene matches: 11. Sequenced sample: PBMCs or T cells enriched from blood (not recorded which). The receptor was derived from a woman between 50 and 59 years old with acute COVID-19. This chain links TRBV7-9 with TRBJ2-5; TRBD2 matches at 12 bases. CDR3: CASSTRELTSGGETQYF. The CDR3 coding sequence is TGTGCCAGCAGCACGAGAGAGTTGACTAGCGGGGGAGAGACCCAGTACTTC.